This T cell receptor beta chain was identified during a study of T cell repertoires in cytomegalovirus infection. About the research overall: Public TCR beta signature analysis indicated the presence of both CMV infection and matching HLA type. Points from the study as a whole: Based on cumulative public TCR beta family frequency, carriers of CMV plus the relevant HLA were identified.

A few counts support this clonotype. The antigen remains undetermined. This CDR3 has 15 residues. Germline V gene sequence: CDR1 SGHDN, CDR2 FVKESK. V lost 1 base and J 1 base, leaving 10 bases between the germline ends. From the reads, TCRdb called clonotypes with MiXCR, one entry per CDR3 protein. The top ten clones hold approximately 13% of a sample with 830,000 or so distinct CDR3 sequences, roughly 33% of them seen once. The material was cultured CD8+ T cells from PBMCs, obtained from culture after CMV antigen stimulation. The chain has TRBV14 and TRBJ2-5; D may correspond to TRBD1 or TRBD2 (5 bases each). The receptor was derived from a human donor in good health (CMV status not recorded). Some clones in this sample may be carry-over from other donors' samples. CDR3 residues: CASSQVWGPQETQYF. The CDR3 nucleotides are TGTGCCAGCAGCCAAGTTTGGGGACCCCAAGAGACCCAGTACTTC.